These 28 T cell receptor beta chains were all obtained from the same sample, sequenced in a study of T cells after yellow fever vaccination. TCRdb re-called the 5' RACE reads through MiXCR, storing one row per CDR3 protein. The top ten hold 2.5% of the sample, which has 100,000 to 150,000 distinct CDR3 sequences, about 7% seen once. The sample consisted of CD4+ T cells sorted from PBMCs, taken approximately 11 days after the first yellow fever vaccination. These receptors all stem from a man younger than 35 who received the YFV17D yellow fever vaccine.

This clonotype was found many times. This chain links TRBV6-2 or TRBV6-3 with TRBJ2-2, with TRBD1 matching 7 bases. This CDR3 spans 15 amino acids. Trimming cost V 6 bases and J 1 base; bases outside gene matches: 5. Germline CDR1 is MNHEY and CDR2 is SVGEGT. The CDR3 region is CASSSRTGNTGELFF. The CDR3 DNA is TGTGCCAGCAGCTCTCGGACAGGGAACACCGGGGAGCTGTTTTTT.

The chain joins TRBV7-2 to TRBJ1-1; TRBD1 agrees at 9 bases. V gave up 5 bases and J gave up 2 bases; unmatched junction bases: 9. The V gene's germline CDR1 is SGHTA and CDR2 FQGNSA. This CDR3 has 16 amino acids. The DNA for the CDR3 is TGTGCCAGCAGCACTCACAGGGGGCAGAGTAACACTGAAGCTTTCTTT. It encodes CASSTHRGQSNTEAFF.

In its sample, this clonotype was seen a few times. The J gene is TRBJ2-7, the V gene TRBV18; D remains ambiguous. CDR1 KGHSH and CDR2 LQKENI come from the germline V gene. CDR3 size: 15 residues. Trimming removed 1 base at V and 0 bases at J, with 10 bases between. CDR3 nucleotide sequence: TGTGCCAGCTCACCACGATGGCAGGACTCCTACGAGCAGTACTTC. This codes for CASSPRWQDSYEQYF.

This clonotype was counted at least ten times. CDR3 coding DNA: TGTGCCAGCAGCTCCTCCGGAGGGCGGAACGAGCAGTACTTC. As protein: CASSSSGGRNEQYF. The rearrangement uses TRBV5-4 and TRBJ2-7, with TRBD2 as a possible D gene (6 bases). CDR3 length: 14 residues. Trimming stripped 3 bases from V and 5 bases from J, with 15 bases between. Germline-derived CDR1 and CDR2 are SGHNT and YYREEE (reference sequence).

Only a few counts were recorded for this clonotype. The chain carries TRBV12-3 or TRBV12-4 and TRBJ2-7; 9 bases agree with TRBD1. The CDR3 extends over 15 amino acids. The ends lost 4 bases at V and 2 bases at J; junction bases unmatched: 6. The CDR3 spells CASSSGQGSPYEQYF. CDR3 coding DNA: TGTGCCAGCAGTTCCGGACAGGGGTCCCCCTACGAGCAGTACTTC.

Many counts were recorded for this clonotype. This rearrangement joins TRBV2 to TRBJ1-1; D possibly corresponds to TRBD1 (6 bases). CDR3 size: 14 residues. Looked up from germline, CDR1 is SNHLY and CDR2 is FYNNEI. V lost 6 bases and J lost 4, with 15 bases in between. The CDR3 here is CASSLRQVATEAFF. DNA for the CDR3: TGTGCCAGCAGCCTTCGACAGGTGGCCACTGAAGCTTTCTTT. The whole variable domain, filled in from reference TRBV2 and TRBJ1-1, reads EPEVTQTPSHQVTQMGQEVILRCVPISNHLYFYWYRQILGQKVEFLVSFYNNEISEKSEIFDDQFSVERPDGSNFTLKIRSTKLEDSAMYFCASSLRQVATEAFFGQGTRLTVV.

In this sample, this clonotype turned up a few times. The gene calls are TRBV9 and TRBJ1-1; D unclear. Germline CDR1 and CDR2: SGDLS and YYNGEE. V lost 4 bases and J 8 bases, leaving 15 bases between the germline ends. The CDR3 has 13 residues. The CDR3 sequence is CASSRLIATEAFF. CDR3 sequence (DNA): TGTGCCAGCAGCAGGCTGATCGCAACCGAAGCTTTCTTT. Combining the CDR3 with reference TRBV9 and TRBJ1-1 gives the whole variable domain DSGVTQTPKHLITATGQRVTLRCSPRSGDLSVYWYQQSLDQGLQFLIQYYNGEERAKGNILERFSAQQFPDLHSELNLSSLELGDSALYFCASSRLIATEAFFGQGTRLTVV.

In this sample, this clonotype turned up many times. Written as DNA, the CDR3 is TGTGCCAGCAAAAGCGGGGGGACTAACACCGGGGAGCTGTTTTTT. It translates to CASKSGGTNTGELFF. V usage is TRBV7-2 and J usage is TRBJ2-2; 9 bases are shared with TRBD2. Germline V lookup: CDR1 SGHTA, CDR2 FQGNSA. Trimming cost V 7 bases and J 2 bases; bases outside gene matches: 5. The CDR3 has 15 amino acids.

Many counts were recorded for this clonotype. CDR3 amino acids: CASSDGGVLEAFF. The CDR3 DNA follows: TGTGCCAGCAGCGACGGGGGCGTCCTTGAAGCTTTCTTT. This chain uses TRBV7-2 with TRBJ1-1; tentatively, D is TRBD1 (6 bases). V lost 5 bases and J 7 bases, leaving 14 bases between the germline ends. The CDR3 extends over 13 amino acids. Germline V gene data show CDR1 as SGHTA and CDR2 as FQGNSA.

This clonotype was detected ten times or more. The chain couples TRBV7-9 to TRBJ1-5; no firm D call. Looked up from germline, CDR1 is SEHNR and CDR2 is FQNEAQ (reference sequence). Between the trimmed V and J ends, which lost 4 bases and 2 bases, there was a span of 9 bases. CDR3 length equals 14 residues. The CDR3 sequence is CASSSTRGNQPQHF. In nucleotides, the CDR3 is TGTGCCAGCAGCTCAACTAGGGGCAATCAGCCCCAGCATTTT.

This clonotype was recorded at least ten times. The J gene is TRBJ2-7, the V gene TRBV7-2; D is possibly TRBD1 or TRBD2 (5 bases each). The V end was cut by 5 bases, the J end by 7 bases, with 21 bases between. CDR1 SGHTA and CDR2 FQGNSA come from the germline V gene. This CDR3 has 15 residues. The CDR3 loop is CASSRRSAGAEEQYV. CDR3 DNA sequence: TGTGCCAGCAGCCGCCGTAGTGCCGGGGCGGAGGAGCAGTACGTC.

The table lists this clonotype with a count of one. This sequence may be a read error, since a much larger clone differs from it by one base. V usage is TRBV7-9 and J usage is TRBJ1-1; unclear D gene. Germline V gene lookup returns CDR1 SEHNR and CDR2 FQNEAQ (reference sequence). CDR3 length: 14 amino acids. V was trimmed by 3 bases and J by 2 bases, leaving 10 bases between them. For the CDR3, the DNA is TGTGCCAGCAGCTTCCTCGGTTACAACACTGAAGCTTTCTTT. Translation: CASSFLGYNTEAFF.

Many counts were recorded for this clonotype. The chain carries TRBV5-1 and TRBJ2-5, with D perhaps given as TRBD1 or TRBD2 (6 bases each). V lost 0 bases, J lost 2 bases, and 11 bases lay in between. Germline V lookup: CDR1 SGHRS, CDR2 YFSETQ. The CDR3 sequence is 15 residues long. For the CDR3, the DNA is TGCGCCAGCAGCTTGGCCTTAGGGGGGCAAGAGACCCAGTACTTC. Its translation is CASSLALGGQETQYF. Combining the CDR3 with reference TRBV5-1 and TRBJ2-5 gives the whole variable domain KAGVTQTPRYLIKTRGQQVTLSCSPISGHRSVSWYQQTPGQGLQFLFEYFSETQRNKGNFPGRFSGRQFSNSRSEMNVSTLELGDSALYLCASSLALGGQETQYFGPGTRLLVL.

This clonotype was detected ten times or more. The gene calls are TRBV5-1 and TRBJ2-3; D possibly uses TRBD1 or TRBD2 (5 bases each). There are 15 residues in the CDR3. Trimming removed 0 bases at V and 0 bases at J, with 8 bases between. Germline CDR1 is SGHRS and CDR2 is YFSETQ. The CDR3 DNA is TGCGCCAGCAGCTTGGACGGGGCTAGCACAGATACGCAGTATTTT. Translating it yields CASSLDGASTDTQYF.

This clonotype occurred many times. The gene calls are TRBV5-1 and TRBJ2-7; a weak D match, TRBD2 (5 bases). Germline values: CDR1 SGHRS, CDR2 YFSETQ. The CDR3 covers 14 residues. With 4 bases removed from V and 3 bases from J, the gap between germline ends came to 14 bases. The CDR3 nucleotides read TGCGCCAGCAGCCAATCGGACTTCAGCTACGAGCAGTACTTC. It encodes CASSQSDFSYEQYF.

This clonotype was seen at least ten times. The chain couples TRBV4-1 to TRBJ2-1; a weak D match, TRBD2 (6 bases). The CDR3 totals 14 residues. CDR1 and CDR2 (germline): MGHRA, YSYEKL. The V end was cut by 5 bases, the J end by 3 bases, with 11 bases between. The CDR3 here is CASSVGGVYNEQFF. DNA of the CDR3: TGCGCCAGCAGCGTCGGGGGAGTCTACAATGAGCAGTTCTTC.

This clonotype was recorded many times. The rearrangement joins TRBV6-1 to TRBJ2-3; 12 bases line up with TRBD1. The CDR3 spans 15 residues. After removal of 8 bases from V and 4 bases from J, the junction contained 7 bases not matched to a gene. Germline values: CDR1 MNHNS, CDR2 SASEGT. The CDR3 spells CASLFGTGGSDTQYF. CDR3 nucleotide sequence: TGTGCCAGCCTCTTCGGGACAGGGGGCTCAGATACGCAGTATTTT.

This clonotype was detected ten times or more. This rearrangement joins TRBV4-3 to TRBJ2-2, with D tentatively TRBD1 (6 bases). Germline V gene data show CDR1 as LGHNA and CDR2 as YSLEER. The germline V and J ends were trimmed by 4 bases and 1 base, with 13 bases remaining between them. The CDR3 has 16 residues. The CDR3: CASSPQGNLNTGELFF. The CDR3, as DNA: TGCGCCAGCAGCCCACAGGGTAACCTGAACACCGGGGAGCTGTTTTTT.

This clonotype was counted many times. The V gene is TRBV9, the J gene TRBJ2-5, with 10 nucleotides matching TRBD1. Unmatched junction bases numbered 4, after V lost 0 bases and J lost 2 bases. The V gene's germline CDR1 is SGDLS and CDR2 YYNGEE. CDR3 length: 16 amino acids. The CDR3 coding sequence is TGTGCCAGCAGCGTAGGGCGGACAGGGGGGCAAGAGACCCAGTACTTC. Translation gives CASSVGRTGGQETQYF.

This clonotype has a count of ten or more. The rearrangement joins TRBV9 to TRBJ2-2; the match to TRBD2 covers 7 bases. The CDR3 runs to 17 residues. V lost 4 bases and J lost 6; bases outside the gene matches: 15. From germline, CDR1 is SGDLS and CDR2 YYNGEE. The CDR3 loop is CASSRSLLGGGAGELFF. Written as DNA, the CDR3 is TGTGCCAGCAGCCGAAGCCTTCTTGGCGGGGGTGCCGGGGAGCTGTTTTTT.

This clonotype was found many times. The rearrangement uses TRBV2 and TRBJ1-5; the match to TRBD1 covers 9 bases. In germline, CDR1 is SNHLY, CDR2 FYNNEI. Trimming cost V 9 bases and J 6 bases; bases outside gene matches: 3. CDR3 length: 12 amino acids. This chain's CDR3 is CASRQGGQPQHF. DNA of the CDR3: TGTGCCAGTAGACAGGGGGGTCAGCCCCAGCATTTT.

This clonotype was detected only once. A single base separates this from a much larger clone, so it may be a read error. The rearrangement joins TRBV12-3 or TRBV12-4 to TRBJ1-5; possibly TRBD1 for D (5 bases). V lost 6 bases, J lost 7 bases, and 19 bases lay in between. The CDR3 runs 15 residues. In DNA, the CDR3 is TGTGCCAGCAGCCCCTCGGACACAACTAAGCAGCCCCAGCATTTT. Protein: CASSPSDTTKQPQHF.

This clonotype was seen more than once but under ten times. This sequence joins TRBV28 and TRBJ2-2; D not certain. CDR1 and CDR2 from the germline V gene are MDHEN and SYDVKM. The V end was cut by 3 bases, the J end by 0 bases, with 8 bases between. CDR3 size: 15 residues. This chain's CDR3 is CASSLGSSNTGELFF. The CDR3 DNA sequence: TGTGCCAGCAGTTTGGGCAGCTCGAACACCGGGGAGCTGTTTTTT.

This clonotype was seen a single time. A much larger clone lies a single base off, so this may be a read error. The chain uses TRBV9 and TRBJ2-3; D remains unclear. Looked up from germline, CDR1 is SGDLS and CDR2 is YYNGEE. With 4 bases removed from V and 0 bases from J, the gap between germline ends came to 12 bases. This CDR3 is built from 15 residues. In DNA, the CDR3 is TGTGCCAGCAGCCCTCATGCGGATAGCACAGATACGCAGTATTTT. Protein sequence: CASSPHADSTDTQYF.

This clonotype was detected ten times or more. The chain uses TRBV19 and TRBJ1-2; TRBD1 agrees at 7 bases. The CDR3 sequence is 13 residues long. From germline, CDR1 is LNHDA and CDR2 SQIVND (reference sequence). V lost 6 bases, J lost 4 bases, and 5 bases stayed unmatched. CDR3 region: CASSSRGTYGYTF. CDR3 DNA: TGTGCCAGTAGCAGCAGGGGGACCTATGGCTACACCTTC.

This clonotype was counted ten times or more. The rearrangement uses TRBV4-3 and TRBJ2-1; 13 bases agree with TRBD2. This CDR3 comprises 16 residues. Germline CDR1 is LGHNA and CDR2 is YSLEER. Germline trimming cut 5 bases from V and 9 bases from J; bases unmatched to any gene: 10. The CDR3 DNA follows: TGCGCCAGCAGCAGAGGACTAGCGGGGGCGCAGAGTGAGCAGTTCTTC. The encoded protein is CASSRGLAGAQSEQFF.

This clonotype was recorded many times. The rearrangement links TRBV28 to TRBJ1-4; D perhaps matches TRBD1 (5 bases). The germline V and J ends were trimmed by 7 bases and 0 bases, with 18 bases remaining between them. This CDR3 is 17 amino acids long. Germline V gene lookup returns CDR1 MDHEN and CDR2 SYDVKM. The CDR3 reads CASNPSPGAATNEKLFF. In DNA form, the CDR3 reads TGTGCCAGCAATCCAAGCCCTGGGGCAGCAACTAATGAAAAACTGTTTTTT.

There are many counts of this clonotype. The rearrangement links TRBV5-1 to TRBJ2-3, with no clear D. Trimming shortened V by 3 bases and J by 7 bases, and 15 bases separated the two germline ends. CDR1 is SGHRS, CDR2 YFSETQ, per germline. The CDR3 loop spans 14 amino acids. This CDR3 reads CASSSGRSPHTQYF. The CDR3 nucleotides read TGCGCCAGCAGCTCTGGACGGAGCCCGCATACGCAGTATTTT. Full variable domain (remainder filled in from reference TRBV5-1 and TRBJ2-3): KAGVTQTPRYLIKTRGQQVTLSCSPISGHRSVSWYQQTPGQGLQFLFEYFSETQRNKGNFPGRFSGRQFSNSRSEMNVSTLELGDSALYLCASSSGRSPHTQYFGPGTRLTVL.